The 25 T cell receptor beta chains presented below share a single source sample, sequenced in a study of shared clonotypes between healthy human individuals (dated by TCRdb to 2019 to 2021). Library generation was performed with the immunoSEQ multiplex PCR assay. Here the immuneACCESS table is served through TCRdb, limited to in-frame sequences with V and J called. Missing clones are a known gap in these copies; in checked studies unresolved V genes cover under half, and the rest lacks a known reason. Present in this sample are around 100,000 clones, roughly two thirds of which were seen just once. The ten largest clonotypes hold 45% to 50% of the sample. Sequenced: memory CD8+ T cells sorted from blood. The cell subset or site label on this specimen signifies: CD45RO+ cells pooled with CCR7-negative TemRA cells. These receptors came from a man aged 25-45 years in good health.

This clone was detected only a few times. The rearrangement joins TRBV5-6 to TRBJ2-7; possible D gene TRBD1, 5 bases. This CDR3 is 15 amino acids long. Germline V gene data show CDR1 as SGHDT and CDR2 as YYEEEE. V was clipped by 1 base and J by 2 bases, with 13 bases between them. The CDR3 bases are TGTGCCAGCAGCTTGATAGGTCAGGGCCCCTACGAGCAGTACTTC. Translating it yields CASSLIGQGPYEQYF. The complete variable domain, with remaining parts taken from reference TRBV5-6 and TRBJ2-7, reads DAGVTQSPTHLIKTRGQQVTLRCSPKSGHDTVSWYQQALGQGPQFIFQYYEEEERQRGNFPDRFSGHQFPNYSSELNVNALLLGDSALYLCASSLIGQGPYEQYFGPGTRLTVT.

This clone was counted ten times or more. This chain links TRBV5-6 with TRBJ2-7; D not certain. The CDR3 is 14 residues long. The ends were cut back, 3 bases at V and 3 bases at J, with 13 bases in the middle. The germline gives CDR1 SGHDT, CDR2 YYEEEE. CDR3 in DNA: TGTGCCAGCAGCTACCGGGTCAGCAACTACGAGCAGTACTTC. This translates into CASSYRVSNYEQYF.

The V call is TRBV10-1, the J call TRBJ2-2; the D call may be TRBD1 or TRBD2 (5 bases each). V lost 4 bases to trimming and J lost 7 bases, with 16 bases between them. The CDR3 consists of 15 residues. Germline V gene lookup returns CDR1 WNHNN and CDR2 SYGVQD (reference sequence). CDR3 nucleotide sequence: TGCGCCAGCAGTGTCGCCGGGACCCAAAACGGGGAGCTGTTTTTT. It translates to CASSVAGTQNGELFF.

Note on this clone: Germline and junction disagree at one end, which may indicate a read error. The V call is TRBV10-2, the J call TRBJ2-7; D might be TRBD2 (5 bases). Germline assignment: CDR1 WSHSY and CDR2 SAAADI. CDR3 length equals 12 residues. The CDR3 sequence is CASTEGFYEQYF. The CDR3 DNA reads TGCGCCAGCACTGAGGGTTTCTACGAGCAGTACTTC.

The chain links TRBV23-1 to TRBJ1-1, with 8 bases that match TRBD1. TRBV23-1 is known as an ORF, though its function is uncertain. J lost 1 base, V lost 8 bases, and 6 bases had no gene match. The CDR3 has 14 amino acids. The CDR3 DNA is TGCGCCAGCGGAGGACAGGGAGAGAACACTGAAGCTTTCTTT. Its protein product is CASGGQGENTEAFF.

The chain carries TRBV28 and TRBJ1-2, with D perhaps matching TRBD1 (5 bases). There are 15 residues in the CDR3. Trimming cost V 7 bases and J 4 bases, with 19 bases left between them. The germline V gene encodes CDR1 MDHEN and CDR2 SYDVKM. The CDR3: CASTFGGGEGYGYTF. The CDR3 coding sequence is TGTGCCAGCACCTTCGGAGGAGGGGAAGGCTATGGCTACACCTTC.

This clone was counted between two and nine times. The chain combines TRBV29-1 with TRBJ1-2, with D possibly matching TRBD1 (6 bases). Germline values: CDR1 SQVTM, CDR2 ANQGSEA. Trimming removed 4 bases at V and 2 bases at J, with 8 bases between. This CDR3 comprises 12 residues. CDR3 sequence: CSVGTGNYGYTF. The CDR3 DNA is TGCAGCGTTGGCACAGGGAACTATGGCTACACCTTC.

The chain is built from TRBV7-8 and TRBJ1-4; D possibly corresponds to TRBD1 (6 bases). The CDR3 has 14 residues. Germline V gives CDR1 SGHVS, CDR2 FQNEAQ. Trimming removed 3 bases at V and 10 bases at J, with 15 bases between. The CDR3 nucleotides are TGTGCCAGCAGCTTGGGGCAGGGGATAGGAAAACTGTTTTTT. Translation: CASSLGQGIGKLFF. Full variable domain (outside the CDR3, taken from reference TRBV7-8 and TRBJ1-4): GAGVSQSPRYKVAKRGQDVALRCDPISGHVSLFWYQQALGQGPEFLTYFQNEAQLDKSGLPSDRFFAERPEGSVSTLKIQRTQQEDSAVYLCASSLGQGIGKLFFGSGTQLSVL.

The rearrangement uses TRBV10-3 and TRBJ2-7; 11 bases are a match to TRBD2. V lost 1 base and J lost 5; bases outside the gene matches: 10. The CDR3 extends over 17 amino acids. The germline gives CDR1 ENHRY, CDR2 SYGVKD. The CDR3 loop reads CAISEYLLAGERNEQYF. CDR3 nucleotide sequence: TGTGCCATCAGTGAGTATTTACTAGCGGGAGAGAGAAACGAGCAGTACTTC.

This clone was counted at least ten times. The chain's CDR3 is CASSGGTTPSYNEQFF. CDR3 coding DNA: TGCGCCAGCAGCGGGGGGACTACACCCTCCTACAATGAGCAGTTCTTC. The chain recombines TRBV5-1 with TRBJ2-1; TRBD2 agrees at 7 bases. The CDR3 extends over 16 amino acids. Germline V CDR1 and CDR2: SGHRS, YFSETQ. Losses at the gene ends were 4 bases for V and 0 bases for J; bases not matched to a gene: 7.

The rearrangement links TRBV7-8 to TRBJ2-5; D not certain. With 3 bases removed from V and 7 bases from J, the gap between germline ends came to 15 bases. The V gene's germline CDR1 is SGHVS and CDR2 FQNEAQ. The CDR3 totals 14 residues. CDR3 bases: TGTGCCAGCAGCTTTTCCCCTAGTACCGTGACCCAGTACTTC. Protein product: CASSFSPSTVTQYF.

The chain uses TRBV2 and TRBJ1-1; no reliable D call. V lost 8 bases to trimming and J lost 1 base, with 11 bases between them. The CDR3 contains 13 residues. CDR1 SNHLY and CDR2 FYNNEI come from the germline V gene. CDR3 loop: CASCLRGNTEAFF. The DNA for the CDR3 is TGTGCCAGCTGCCTCCGAGGGAACACTGAAGCTTTCTTT.

This clone occurred many times. The chain links TRBV9 to TRBJ1-4, with no clear D. Germline lookup yields CDR1 SGDLS and CDR2 YYNGEE. The V end was cut by 0 bases, the J end by 6 bases, with 9 bases between. The CDR3 consists of 14 residues. Here the CDR3 reads CASSVGTLDEKLFF. For the CDR3, the DNA is TGTGCCAGCAGCGTAGGTACGTTGGATGAAAAACTGTTTTTT.

CDR3 residues: CASSSLERGSSYEQYF. In nucleotides, the CDR3 is TGTGCCAGCAGCTCCCTAGAGCGGGGGAGCTCCTACGAGCAGTACTTC. The rearrangement joins TRBV7-9 to TRBJ2-7, with TRBD2 matching 8 bases. Germline V gene lookup returns CDR1 SEHNR and CDR2 FQNEAQ (reference sequence). Losses at the gene ends were 4 bases for V and 0 bases for J; bases not matched to a gene: 8. The CDR3 spans 16 residues. Combining the CDR3 with reference TRBV7-9 and TRBJ2-7 gives the whole variable domain DTGVSQNPRHKITKRGQNVTFRCDPISEHNRLYWYRQTLGQGPEFLTYFQNEAQLEKSRLLSDRFSAERPKGSFSTLEIQRTEQGDSAMYLCASSSLERGSSYEQYFGPGTRLTVT.

This clone has a count of ten or more. The chain carries TRBV7-9 and TRBJ2-7; the D gene is possibly TRBD2 (5 bases). CDR3 size: 14 residues. V gave up 5 bases and J gave up 5 bases, with 16 bases separating them. Germline V gene data show CDR1 as SEHNR and CDR2 as FQNEAQ (reference sequence). This chain's CDR3 is CASSPAADNNEQYF. In DNA form, the CDR3 reads TGTGCCAGCAGCCCCGCAGCGGATAACAACGAGCAGTACTTC.

J is TRBJ1-5 and V is TRBV6-1, with 7 bases that match TRBD1. V trimming: 2 bases; J trimming: 7 bases; junction bases outside the gene matches: 20. The V gene's germline CDR1 is MNHNS and CDR2 SASEGT. This CDR3 has 19 amino acids. CDR3 amino acids: CASSENLGGGVGIVQPQHF. CDR3 DNA: TGTGCCAGCAGTGAAAACCTAGGAGGGGGCGTCGGGATTGTACAGCCCCAGCATTTT.

This clone was observed many times. V and J are TRBV7-2 and TRBJ1-5; D is perhaps TRBD1 (6 bases). V dropped 1 base and J dropped 3 bases, with 13 bases sitting between them. Looked up from germline, CDR1 is SGHTA and CDR2 is FQGNSA. CDR3 length: 16 residues. The DNA of the CDR3 is TGTGCCAGCAGCTTAGTAGGGCAGGGGATCAATCAGCCCCAGCATTTT. Translated: CASSLVGQGINQPQHF.

The chain couples TRBV6-6 to TRBJ1-2; D gene uncertain. The germline V gene encodes CDR1 MNHNY and CDR2 SVGAGI (reference sequence). The CDR3 sequence is 14 residues long. V dropped 6 bases and J dropped 3 bases, with 14 bases sitting between them. As DNA, the CDR3 is TGTGCCAGCAGCCCGGAGGCGGCGGACTATGGCTACACCTTC. Its protein product is CASSPEAADYGYTF.

In DNA form, the CDR3 reads TGTGCCAGCAGCGGTCCCGGCAGGGTAAACACCGGGGAGCTGTTTTTT. Amino acids: CASSGPGRVNTGELFF. V usage is TRBV7-9 and J usage is TRBJ2-2; possibly TRBD1 for D (5 bases). The germline V gene encodes CDR1 SEHNR and CDR2 FQNEAQ (reference sequence). Trimming removed 5 bases from V and 2 bases from J, with 15 bases in between. The CDR3 contains 16 residues.

Of note for this clone: A much larger clonotype is one base distant, so this may be a read error. Other DNA sequences of this sample code for an identical CDR3. CDR3 residues: CASGTLTYEQYF. The DNA for the CDR3 is TGTGCCAGCGGGACACTTACCTACGAGCAGTACTTC. V gene TRBV28 combines with J gene TRBJ2-7, with TRBD1 as a possible D gene (6 bases). The CDR3 covers 12 residues. The ends were cut back, 8 bases at V and 2 bases at J, with 10 bases in the middle. Germline-derived CDR1 and CDR2 are MDHEN and SYDVKM.

A single count supports this clone. The V call is TRBV11-2, the J call TRBJ2-7; 9 bases match TRBD1. Germline loops: CDR1 SGHAT, CDR2 FQNNGV. This CDR3 has 15 amino acids. Trimming at V came to 5 bases and at J to 2 bases, leaving 7 bases not matched to a gene. DNA for the CDR3: TGTGCCAGCAGCCTCGGGACAGGGCCAACCTACGAGCAGTACTTC. It codes for CASSLGTGPTYEQYF.

The V gene is TRBV6-5, the J gene TRBJ1-2, with no clear D. The CDR3 is 12 amino acids. The V end lost 11 bases, the J end lost 3 bases, and 13 bases lay between the germline ends. The V gene's germline CDR1 is MNHEY and CDR2 SVGAGI. DNA for the CDR3: TGTGCCGTGAAAAGGTCCGACTATGGCTACACCTTC. Its translation is CAVKRSDYGYTF.

V gene TRBV7-9 combines with J gene TRBJ2-7; 15 nucleotides match TRBD2. V was clipped by 5 bases and J by 1 base; unmatched bases: 6. The CDR3 runs to 17 residues. Germline V gives CDR1 SEHNR, CDR2 FQNEAQ (reference sequence). CDR3 sequence (DNA): TGTGCCAGCAGCCCAGGACTAGCGGGAGGGCCGTCCTACGAGCAGTACTTC. Protein product: CASSPGLAGGPSYEQYF.

The gene calls are TRBV28 and TRBJ2-1, with D unclear. CDR1 and CDR2 from the germline V gene are MDHEN and SYDVKM. The CDR3 spans 12 residues. Trimming cost V 5 bases and J 4 bases, with 6 bases left between them. The CDR3 coding sequence is TGTGCCAGCAGTAAATCATACAATGAGCAGTTCTTC. This encodes CASSKSYNEQFF.

The chain uses TRBV2 and TRBJ2-5; 7 bases are shared with TRBD1. This CDR3 region has 13 residues. V lost 7 bases to trimming and J lost 5 bases; unmatched junction nucleotides: 7. The germline gives CDR1 SNHLY, CDR2 FYNNEI. This CDR3 reads CASKTGTRETQYF. The DNA of the CDR3 is TGTGCCAGCAAGACAGGGACCAGGGAGACCCAGTACTTC.